Following are 21 T cell receptor beta chains from one sample sequenced in a study of blood T cell repertoires in COVID-19. Clones were read by immunoSEQ multiplex PCR, and TCRdb kept only the in-frame ones, dropping some. Found here are approximately 210,000 clones, 84% of them singletons; the top ten hold around 20%. Sequenced sample: peripheral blood. Receptors originate from a human donor in a cohort sampled during active COVID-19.

In DNA form, the CDR3 reads TGTGCCAGCAGTGACCCCGTCAGAGGAACCTACGAGCAGTACTTC. Translating gives CASSDPVRGTYEQYF. The gene calls are TRBV6-1 and TRBJ2-7; D not certain. Per germline, CDR1 MNHNS and CDR2 SASEGT. With 3 bases removed from V and 2 bases from J, the gap between germline ends came to 14 bases. CDR3 size: 15 residues.

Details on this clone: Its ends do not fully match the called genes, so a read error is possible. V and J are TRBV7-7 and TRBJ2-5; 12 nucleotides agree with TRBD1. Germline V CDR1 and CDR2: SSHAT, FNYEAQ (reference sequence). This CDR3 contains 15 residues. The CDR3 nucleotides read TGTGCTAGCAGGAGAGGGACAGGGGGCGATGAGACCCAGTACTTC. It encodes CASRRGTGGDETQYF.

The chain links TRBV19 to TRBJ2-5; 11 positions match TRBD1. The CDR3 is 15 residues long. Germline values: CDR1 LNHDA, CDR2 SQIVND (reference sequence). Trimming took 3 bases from V and 5 from J; bases not matched to a gene: 5. In DNA form, the CDR3 reads TGTGCCAGTAGTATTGAGGACAGGGGGCAGGAGACCCAGTACTTC. Its protein product is CASSIEDRGQETQYF. The entire variable domain, with the rest obtained from reference TRBV19 and TRBJ2-5, is as follows: DGGITQSPKYLFRKEGQNVTLSCEQNLNHDAMYWYRQDPGQGLRLIYYSQIVNDFQKGDIAEGYSVSREKKESFPLTVTSAQKNPTAFYLCASSIEDRGQETQYFGPGTRLLVL.

The gene calls are TRBV11-2 and TRBJ1-5; D ambiguous. Germline V gene lookup returns CDR1 SGHAT and CDR2 FQNNGV. The CDR3 runs 12 residues. V shed 3 bases and J shed 2 bases, with 2 bases lying between them. CDR3 nucleotide sequence: TGTGCCAGCAGCTTCGGCAATCAGCCCCAGCATTTT. Translation gives CASSFGNQPQHF.

CDR3 amino acids: CAWSDTYNEQFF. The DNA of the CDR3 is TGTGCCTGGAGCGACACTTACAATGAGCAGTTCTTC. The V call is TRBV30, the J call TRBJ2-1; D gene uncertain. Germline V gene lookup returns CDR1 GTSNPN and CDR2 SVGIG (reference sequence). V was pared by 3 bases and J by 4 bases, with 7 bases between. The CDR3 has 12 residues. Based on the CDR3 plus reference TRBV30 and TRBJ2-1, the full variable domain is SQTIHQWPATLVQPVGSPLSLECTVEGTSNPNLYWYRQAAGRGLQLLFYSVGIGQISSEVPQNLSASRPQDRQFILSSKKLLLSDSGFYLCAWSDTYNEQFFGPGTRLTVL.

J is TRBJ1-6 and V is TRBV2; D uncertain. Germline V gene data show CDR1 as SNHLY and CDR2 as FYNNEI. There are 15 residues in the CDR3. The V end lost 9 bases, the J end lost 0 bases, and 12 bases lay between the germline ends. This CDR3 is CASRTAGSYNSPLHF. As DNA, the CDR3 is TGTGCCAGTCGGACGGCGGGCTCCTATAATTCACCCCTCCACTTT.

The J gene is TRBJ2-4, the V gene TRBV3-1 (or the pseudogene TRBV3-2); TRBD2 might be the D (6 bases). CDR3 size: 13 residues. CDR1 is LGHDT, CDR2 YNNKEL, per germline (reference sequence). Trimming removed 3 bases at V and 6 bases at J, with 9 bases between. CDR3 sequence: CASSQGGINIQYF. The CDR3 DNA reads TGTGCCAGCAGCCAGGGCGGGATAAACATTCAGTACTTC.

V usage is TRBV6-1 and J usage is TRBJ2-3, with D possibly being TRBD2 (6 bases). Germline V gene sequence: CDR1 MNHNS, CDR2 SASEGT. The CDR3 loop spans 13 amino acids. Trimming removed 7 bases at V and 3 bases at J, with 11 bases between. The CDR3 nucleotides read TGTGCCAGCATGGGGGGAGGAACAGATACGCAGTATTTT. Protein product: CASMGGGTDTQYF.

The V gene is TRBV18, the J gene TRBJ1-1, with 8 bases matching TRBD1. Germline loops: CDR1 KGHSH, CDR2 LQKENI. CDR3 length: 14 residues. Unmatched junction bases numbered 10, after V lost 6 bases and J lost 7 bases. The CDR3: CASSQTFGQGEAFF. The DNA of the CDR3 is TGTGCCAGCTCTCAAACTTTTGGACAGGGTGAAGCTTTCTTT.

This chain connects TRBV6-5 to TRBJ2-5; 9 bases align to TRBD2. This CDR3 spans 14 amino acids. Germline assignment: CDR1 MNHEY and CDR2 SVGAGI. The V gene end was trimmed by 8 bases and the J gene end by 7 bases; junction bases not matched to a gene: 11. The DNA for the CDR3 is TGTGCCAGCCAAGGGCGGGAGGGTGGTGGGACCCAGTACTTC. This codes for CASQGREGGGTQYF.

The rearrangement joins TRBV3-1 (or the pseudogene TRBV3-2) to TRBJ1-1; D perhaps matches TRBD1 (6 bases). The CDR3 runs to 16 residues. Germline CDR1 reads LGHDT; CDR2 reads YNNKEL (reference sequence). V shed 4 bases and J shed 8 bases, with 23 bases lying between them. CDR3 DNA sequence: TGTGCCAGCAGCCTAAAACAGGGCGCCTCGAAGCTAGAAGCTTTCTTT. It yields the protein CASSLKQGASKLEAFF.

The chain employs TRBV27 and TRBJ1-1; no clear D gene. The V end lost 2 bases, the J end lost 4 bases, and 17 bases lay between the germline ends. This CDR3 contains 16 residues. The germline CDR1 and CDR2 sequences are MNHEY and SMNVEV (reference sequence). This CDR3 is CASSLLPTRRATEAFF. The DNA of the CDR3 is TGTGCCAGCAGTTTACTCCCGACGCGGCGGGCCACTGAAGCTTTCTTT.

This chain uses TRBV5-1 with TRBJ2-2; 15 bases fit TRBD2. Germline V lookup: CDR1 SGHRS, CDR2 YFSETQ. The V and J ends lost 7 bases and 4 bases, in that order; junction bases with no gene match: 8. The CDR3 runs 17 residues. The CDR3 sequence: CASGLAGGPSGTGELFF. Here the CDR3 DNA reads TGCGCCAGCGGACTAGCGGGGGGGCCGAGTGGCACCGGGGAGCTGTTTTTT.

V and J are TRBV5-1 and TRBJ2-3; D is possibly TRBD1 (6 bases). The V gene's germline CDR1 is SGHRS and CDR2 YFSETQ. The CDR3 extends over 14 amino acids. Trimming removed 4 bases at V and 1 base at J, with 10 bases between. CDR3 region: CASSVGHRTDTQYF. CDR3 sequence (DNA): TGCGCCAGCAGCGTGGGACACCGCACAGATACGCAGTATTTT.

The table lists this clone with a count of one. V gene TRBV5-8 combines with J gene TRBJ2-7; 7 bases align to TRBD1. CDR1 is SGHTS, CDR2 YDEGEE, per germline. This CDR3 has 12 amino acids. The junction had 2 bases not matched to a gene; V was cut back by 2 bases and J by 6 bases. CDR3 DNA: TGTGCCAGCAGCTTCACAGGGGTCGAGCAGTACTTC. It translates to CASSFTGVEQYF.

The chain joins TRBV19 to TRBJ1-4; 11 positions agree with TRBD1. The CDR3 is 16 amino acids. Germline CDR1 and CDR2: LNHDA and SQIVND (reference sequence). V lost 2 bases, J lost 8 bases, and 7 bases stayed unmatched. The CDR3 spells CASSIHRDRGREKLFF. DNA for the CDR3: TGTGCCAGTAGTATACACCGGGACAGGGGGAGAGAAAAACTGTTTTTT. Full variable domain (remainder filled in from reference TRBV19 and TRBJ1-4): DGGITQSPKYLFRKEGQNVTLSCEQNLNHDAMYWYRQDPGQGLRLIYYSQIVNDFQKGDIAEGYSVSREKKESFPLTVTSAQKNPTAFYLCASSIHRDRGREKLFFGSGTQLSVL.

The V and J genes are TRBV7-9 and TRBJ2-5; 9 nucleotides agree with TRBD2. Trimming at V came to 4 bases and at J to 4 bases, leaving 1 base not matched to a gene. The CDR3 is made up of 13 amino acids. Looked up from germline, CDR1 is SEHNR and CDR2 is FQNEAQ (reference sequence). The CDR3 protein is CASSSSGAETQYF. In nucleotides, the CDR3 is TGTGCCAGCAGCTCTAGCGGGGCAGAGACCCAGTACTTC.

This chain connects TRBV27 to TRBJ2-2, with 7 bases lining up with TRBD1. CDR1 MNHEY and CDR2 SMNVEV come from the germline V gene (reference sequence). The CDR3 is 18 residues long. J gave up 1 base and V 7 bases, and 15 bases lay outside the gene matches. The CDR3 loop is CASTPVPTGPRNTGELFF. The CDR3 coding sequence is TGTGCCAGCACCCCAGTGCCGACAGGGCCGCGGAACACCGGGGAGCTGTTTTTT.

V usage is TRBV7-9 and J usage is TRBJ2-3, with D hard to call. V lost 5 bases to trimming and J lost 4 bases, with 7 bases between them. Germline V lookup: CDR1 SEHNR, CDR2 FQNEAQ (reference sequence). The CDR3 spans 12 residues. The CDR3 sequence is CASSPLSDTQYF. The CDR3, as DNA: TGTGCCAGCAGCCCCCTCTCAGATACGCAGTATTTT.

Here the CDR3 DNA reads TGTGCCAGCAGCTCCAGACAGGGAAATGAGCAGTTCTTC. This codes for CASSSRQGNEQFF. The rearrangement links TRBV7-3 to TRBJ2-1, with 7 bases lining up with TRBD1. Germline CDR1 is SGHTA and CDR2 is FQGTGA. After removal of 4 bases from V and 7 bases from J, the junction contained 4 bases not matched to a gene. This CDR3 has 13 residues.

This clone was counted between two and nine times. This chain links TRBV7-5 with TRBJ2-7; the table's D gene call, TRBD2, was not cross checked with the DNA. TRBV7-5 is termed a pseudogene. The CDR3 extends over 15 amino acids. The CDR3 region is CVRSDGTPIYYEQYF. The CDR3 nucleotides read TGTGTCAGAAGCGATGGGACTCCGATCTATTACGAGCAGTACTTC.